This T cell receptor beta chain was captured in a study of CD8 T cells in ankylosing spondylitis. This clonotype was recorded at least ten times. The target antigen is unknown. A quantitative 5'-RACE method, one with molecular barcodes, was used to make TCR beta libraries. TCRdb reprocessed the 5' RACE reads via MiXCR and lists one record per CDR3 protein. The sample lists about 130,000 distinct CDR3 sequences, roughly an eighth occurring once. Germline values: CDR1 SGDLS, CDR2 YYNGEE. CDR3 size: 14 residues. V lost 4 bases, J lost 0 bases, and 3 bases stayed unmatched. Study results and caveats: For ankylosing spondylitis blood, a TCR beta motif of about eight highly homologous variants appeared characteristic. Disease-linked clones were reportedly significantly enriched in matched ankylosing spondylitis synovial fluid.

Sequences were obtained from blood, either unsorted or a sorted T cell fraction (not recorded which). The origin of this receptor is a female donor with ankylosing spondylitis or in good health (not recorded which). The chain links TRBV9 to TRBJ2-5, with 7 bases aligning to TRBD1. The CDR3 loop reads CASSIRGNQETQYF. CDR3 in DNA: TGTGCCAGCAGCATCAGGGGGAACCAAGAGACCCAGTACTTC.